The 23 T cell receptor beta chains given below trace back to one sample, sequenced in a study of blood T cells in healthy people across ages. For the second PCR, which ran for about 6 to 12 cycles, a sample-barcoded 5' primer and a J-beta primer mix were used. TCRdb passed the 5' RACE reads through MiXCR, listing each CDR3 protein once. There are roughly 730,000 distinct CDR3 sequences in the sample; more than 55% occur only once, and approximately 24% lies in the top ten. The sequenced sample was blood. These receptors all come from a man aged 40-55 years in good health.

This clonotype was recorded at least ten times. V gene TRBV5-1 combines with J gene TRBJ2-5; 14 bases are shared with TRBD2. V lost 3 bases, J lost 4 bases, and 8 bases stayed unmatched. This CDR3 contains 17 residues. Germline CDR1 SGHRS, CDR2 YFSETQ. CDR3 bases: TGCGCCAGCAGCTCGGGACTAGCGGGGGAGTTACCAGAGACCCAGTACTTC. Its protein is CASSSGLAGELPETQYF.

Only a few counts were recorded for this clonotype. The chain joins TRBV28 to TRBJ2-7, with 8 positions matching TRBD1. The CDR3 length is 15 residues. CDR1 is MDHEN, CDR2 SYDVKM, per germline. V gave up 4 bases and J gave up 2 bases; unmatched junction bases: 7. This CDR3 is CASSSPTGVTYEQYF. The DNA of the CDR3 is TGTGCCAGCAGTTCCCCGACAGGGGTAACCTACGAGCAGTACTTC.

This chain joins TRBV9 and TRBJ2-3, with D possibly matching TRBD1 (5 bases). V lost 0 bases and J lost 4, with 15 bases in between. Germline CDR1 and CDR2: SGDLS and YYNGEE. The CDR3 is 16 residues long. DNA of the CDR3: TGTGCCAGCAGCGTAGCTTTCAGGGCTGGGGCAGATACGCAGTATTTT. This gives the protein CASSVAFRAGADTQYF.

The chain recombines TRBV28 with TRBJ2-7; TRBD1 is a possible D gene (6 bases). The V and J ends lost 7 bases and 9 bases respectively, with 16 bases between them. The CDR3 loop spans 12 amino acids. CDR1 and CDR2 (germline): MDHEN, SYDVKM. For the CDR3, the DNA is TGTGCCAGCACCGACCGCAGGGGCGCGCAGTACTTC. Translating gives CASTDRRGAQYF. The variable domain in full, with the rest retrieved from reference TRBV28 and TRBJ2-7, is DVKVTQSSRYLVKRTGEKVFLECVQDMDHENMFWYRQDPGLGLRLIYFSYDVKMKEKGDIPEGYSVSREKKERFSLILESASTNQTSMYLCASTDRRGAQYFGPGTRLTVT.

CDR3 DNA sequence: TGTGCCAGCAGTGCACGGAGGGGAGAGAACACTGAAGCTTTCTTT. Translated: CASSARRGENTEAFF. This chain uses TRBV2 with TRBJ1-1; D possibly corresponds to TRBD1 (5 bases). V gave up 4 bases and J gave up 1 base, with 13 bases separating them. This CDR3 spans 15 amino acids. The germline gives CDR1 SNHLY, CDR2 FYNNEI.

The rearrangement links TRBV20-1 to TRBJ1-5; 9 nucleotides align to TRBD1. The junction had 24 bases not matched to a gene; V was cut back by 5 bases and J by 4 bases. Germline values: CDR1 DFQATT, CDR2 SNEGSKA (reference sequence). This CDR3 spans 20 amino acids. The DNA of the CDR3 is TGCAGTGCTGCGATTATTGGGACAGGGCGGAGTGTCGGCCAAAATCAGCCCCAGCATTTT. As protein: CSAAIIGTGRSVGQNQPQHF.

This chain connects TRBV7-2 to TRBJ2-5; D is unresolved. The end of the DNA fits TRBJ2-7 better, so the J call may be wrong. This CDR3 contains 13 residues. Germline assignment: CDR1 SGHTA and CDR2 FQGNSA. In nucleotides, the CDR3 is TGTGCCAGCAGCTTAGTGGGGAACTACGAGCAGTACTTC. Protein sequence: CASSLVGNYEQYF.

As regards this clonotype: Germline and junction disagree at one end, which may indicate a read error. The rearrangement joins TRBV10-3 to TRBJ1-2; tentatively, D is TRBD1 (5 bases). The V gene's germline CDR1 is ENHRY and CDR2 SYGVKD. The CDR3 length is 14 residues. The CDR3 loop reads CAISETQGIHGYIF. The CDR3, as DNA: TGTGCCATCAGTGAGACCCAGGGAATCCATGGCTACATCTTC.

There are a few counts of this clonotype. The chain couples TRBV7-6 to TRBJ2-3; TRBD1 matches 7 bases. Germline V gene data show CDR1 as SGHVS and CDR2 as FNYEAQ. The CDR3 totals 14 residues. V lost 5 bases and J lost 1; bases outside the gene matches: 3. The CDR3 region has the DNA TGTGCCAGCAGCGCTGGACAGGGCACAGATACGCAGTATTTT. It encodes CASSAGQGTDTQYF.

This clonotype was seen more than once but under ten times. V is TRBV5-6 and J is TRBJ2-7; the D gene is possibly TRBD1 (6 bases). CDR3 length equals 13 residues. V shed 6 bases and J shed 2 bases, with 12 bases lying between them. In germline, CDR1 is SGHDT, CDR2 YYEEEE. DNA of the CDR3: TGTGCCAGCACTTCGAGGGACACCTACGAGCAGTACTTC. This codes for CASTSRDTYEQYF.

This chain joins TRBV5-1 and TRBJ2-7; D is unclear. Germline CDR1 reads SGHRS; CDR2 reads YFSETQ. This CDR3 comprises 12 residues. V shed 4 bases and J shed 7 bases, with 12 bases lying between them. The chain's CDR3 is CASSRSYNEQYF. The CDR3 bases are TGCGCCAGCAGCAGATCGTACAATGAGCAGTACTTC. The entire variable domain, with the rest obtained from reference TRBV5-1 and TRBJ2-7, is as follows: KAGVTQTPRYLIKTRGQQVTLSCSPISGHRSVSWYQQTPGQGLQFLFEYFSETQRNKGNFPGRFSGRQFSNSRSEMNVSTLELGDSALYLCASSRSYNEQYFGPGTRLTVT.

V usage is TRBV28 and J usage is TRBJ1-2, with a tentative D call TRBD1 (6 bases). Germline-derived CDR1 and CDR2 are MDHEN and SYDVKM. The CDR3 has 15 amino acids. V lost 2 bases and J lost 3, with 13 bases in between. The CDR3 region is CASSLRQGRDYGYTF. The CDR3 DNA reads TGTGCCAGCAGTTTAAGGCAGGGGAGAGACTATGGCTACACCTTC.

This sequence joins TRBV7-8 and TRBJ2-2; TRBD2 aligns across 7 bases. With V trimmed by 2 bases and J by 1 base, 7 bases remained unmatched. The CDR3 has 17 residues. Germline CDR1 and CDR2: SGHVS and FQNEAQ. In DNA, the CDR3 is TGTGCCAGCAGCTTAAGGGCTAGCGGACAGAACACCGGGGAGCTGTTTTTT. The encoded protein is CASSLRASGQNTGELFF.

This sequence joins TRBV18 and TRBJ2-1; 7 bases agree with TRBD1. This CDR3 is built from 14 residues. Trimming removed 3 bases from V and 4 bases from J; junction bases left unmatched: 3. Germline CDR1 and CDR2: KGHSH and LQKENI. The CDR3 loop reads CASSPGQRYNEQFF. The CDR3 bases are TGTGCCAGCTCACCGGGACAGAGATACAATGAGCAGTTCTTC.

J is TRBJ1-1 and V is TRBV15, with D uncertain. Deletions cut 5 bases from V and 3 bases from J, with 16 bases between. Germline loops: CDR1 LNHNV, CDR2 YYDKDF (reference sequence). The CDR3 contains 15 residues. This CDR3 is CATSPGRGLYTEAFF. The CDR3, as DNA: TGTGCCACCAGCCCCGGGCGGGGTTTGTACACTGAAGCTTTCTTT.

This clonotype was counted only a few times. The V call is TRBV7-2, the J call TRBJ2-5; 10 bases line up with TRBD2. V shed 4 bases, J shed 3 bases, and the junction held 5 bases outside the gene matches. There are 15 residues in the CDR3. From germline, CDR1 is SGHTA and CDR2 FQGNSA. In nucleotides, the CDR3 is TGTGCCAGCAGCTCCCCAACTAGCGGGGAAGAGACCCAGTACTTC. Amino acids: CASSSPTSGEETQYF.

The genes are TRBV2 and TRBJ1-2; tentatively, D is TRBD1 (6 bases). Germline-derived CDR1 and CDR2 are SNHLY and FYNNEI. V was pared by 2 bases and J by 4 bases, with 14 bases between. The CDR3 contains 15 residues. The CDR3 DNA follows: TGTGCCAGCAGTGAATTACCGGACAGCCCCTATGGCTACACCTTC. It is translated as CASSELPDSPYGYTF.

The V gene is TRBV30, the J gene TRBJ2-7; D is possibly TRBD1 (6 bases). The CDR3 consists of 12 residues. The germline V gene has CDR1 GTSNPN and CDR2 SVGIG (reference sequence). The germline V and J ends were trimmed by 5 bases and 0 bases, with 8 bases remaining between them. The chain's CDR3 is CAWGQSSYEQYF. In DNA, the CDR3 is TGTGCCTGGGGACAGTCCTCCTACGAGCAGTACTTC.

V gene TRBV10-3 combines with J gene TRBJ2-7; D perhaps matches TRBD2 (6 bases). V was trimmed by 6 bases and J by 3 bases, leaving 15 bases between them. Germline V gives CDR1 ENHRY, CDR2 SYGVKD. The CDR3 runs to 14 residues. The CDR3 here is CAIRLEGRLYEQYF. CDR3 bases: TGTGCCATCAGATTGGAGGGGCGACTCTACGAGCAGTACTTC.

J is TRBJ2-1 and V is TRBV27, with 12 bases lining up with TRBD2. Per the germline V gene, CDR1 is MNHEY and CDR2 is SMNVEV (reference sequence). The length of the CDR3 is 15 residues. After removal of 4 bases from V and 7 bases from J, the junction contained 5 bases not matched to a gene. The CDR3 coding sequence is TGTGCCAGCAGTTCAGCTAGCGGGAGGGAGAATGAGCAGTTCTTC. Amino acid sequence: CASSSASGRENEQFF.

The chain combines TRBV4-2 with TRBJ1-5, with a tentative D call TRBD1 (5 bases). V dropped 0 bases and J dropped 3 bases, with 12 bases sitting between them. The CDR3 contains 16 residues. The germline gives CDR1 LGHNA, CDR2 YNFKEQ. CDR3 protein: CASSQDGRGPNQPQHF. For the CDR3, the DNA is TGTGCCAGCAGCCAAGATGGGAGGGGTCCCAATCAGCCCCAGCATTTT.

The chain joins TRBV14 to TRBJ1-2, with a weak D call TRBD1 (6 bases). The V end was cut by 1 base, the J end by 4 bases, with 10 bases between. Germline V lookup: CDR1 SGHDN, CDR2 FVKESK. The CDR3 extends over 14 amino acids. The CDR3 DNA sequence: TGTGCCAGCAGCCAAGCCGTGGGGGCCTATGGCTACACCTTC. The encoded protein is CASSQAVGAYGYTF.

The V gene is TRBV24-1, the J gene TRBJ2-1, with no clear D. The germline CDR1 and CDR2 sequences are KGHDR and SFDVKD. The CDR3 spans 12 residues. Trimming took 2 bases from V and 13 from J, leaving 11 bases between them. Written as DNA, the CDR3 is TGTGCCACCAGTGATTCCGTAAGGCCTCAGTTCTTC. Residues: CATSDSVRPQFF.